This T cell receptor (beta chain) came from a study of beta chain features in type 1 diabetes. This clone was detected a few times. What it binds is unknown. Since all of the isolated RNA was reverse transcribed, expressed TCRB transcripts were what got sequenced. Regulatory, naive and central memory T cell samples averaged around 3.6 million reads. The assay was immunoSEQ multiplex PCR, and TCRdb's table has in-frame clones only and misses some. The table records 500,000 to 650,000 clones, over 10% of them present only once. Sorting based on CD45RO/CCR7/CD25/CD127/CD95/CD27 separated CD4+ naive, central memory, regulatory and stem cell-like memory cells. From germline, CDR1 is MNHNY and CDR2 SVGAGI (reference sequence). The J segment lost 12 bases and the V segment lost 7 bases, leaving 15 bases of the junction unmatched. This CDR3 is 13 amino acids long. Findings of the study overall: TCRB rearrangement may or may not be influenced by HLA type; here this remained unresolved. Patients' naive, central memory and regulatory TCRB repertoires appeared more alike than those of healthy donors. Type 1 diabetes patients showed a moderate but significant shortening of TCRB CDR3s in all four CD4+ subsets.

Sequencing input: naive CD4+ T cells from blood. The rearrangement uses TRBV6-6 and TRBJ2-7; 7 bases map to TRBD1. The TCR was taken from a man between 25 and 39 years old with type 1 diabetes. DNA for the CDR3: TGTGCCAGCACCCAGGGGGTGGTAAGGGCACCGTACTTC. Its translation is CASTQGVVRAPYF.